A selection of T cell receptor beta chains follows, all from one sample in a study of cytomegalovirus exposure and HLA in healthy donors. This table comes from immunoSEQ multiplex PCR, and its TCRdb copy is limited to in-frame clones, with some not included. Here the sample spans over 150,000 clones, 80% to 85% being singletons. The sample taken for sequencing was PBMCs. The source of these receptors is a woman in her fifties or sixties in good health and CMV-seropositive. Each CDR3 is given with its conserved first and last residue. The D gene is left open where the match is weak. Only part of the rows carry a size: once, few, many, or a class if the clone is expanded.

v_gene	abundance	j_gene	d_gene	CDR3nt	CDR3aa
TRBV6-1	NA	TRBJ2-1	TRBD1	TGTGCCAGCAGCCTACAGGGGGCCCAATACAATGAGCAGTTCTTC	CASSLQGAQYNEQFF
TRBV18	NA	TRBJ1-1	TRBD1	TGTGCCAGCTCACCACTCGGGACAGGGATGAATGAAGCTTTCTTT	CASSPLGTGMNEAFF
TRBV2	few	TRBJ1-2	TRBD1	TGTGCCAGCAGTGGGACAGGGGTAATCTATGGCTACACCTTC	CASSGTGVIYGYTF
TRBV19	NA	TRBJ2-1	TRBD2	TGTGCCAGTTTGGGGAGGGGAGAGCAGTTCTTC	CASLGRGEQFF
TRBV11-2	NA	TRBJ2-1	TRBD2	TGTGCCAGCAGCTTAACCGGACTAGCGGGGTACAATGAGCAGTTCTTC	CASSLTGLAGYNEQFF
TRBV5-1	NA	TRBJ2-1	TRBD2	TGCGCCAGCAGCTTGGAACTAGCGGGGGGGCCTGGGAATGAGCAGTTCTTC	CASSLELAGGPGNEQFF
TRBV6-1	NA	TRBJ2-4	TRBD2	TGTGCCAGCAGTTCCGGGGCGGGAGGGCCAGACATTCAGTACTTC	CASSSGAGGPDIQYF
TRBV18	NA	TRBJ1-1	TRBD1	TGTGCCAGCTCACCACCAGGGGGCTTCACTGAAGCTTTCTTT	CASSPPGGFTEAFF
TRBV4-2	NA	TRBJ2-2	NA	TGTGCCAGCAGCCAGCGAGAGTTGACCGGGGAGCTGTTTTTT	CASSQRELTGELFF
TRBV5-8	NA	TRBJ1-1	NA	TGTGCCAGCGGACAGACGAACACTGAAGCTTTCTTT	CASGQTNTEAFF
TRBV28	once	TRBJ1-2	NA	TGTGCCAGCAACAATCGAGGCCCCGCCGCGTATGGCTACACCTTC	CASNNRGPAAYGYTF
TRBV7-2	few	TRBJ1-2	NA	TGTGCCAGCAGCCCAGGGGAGGGGTATGGCTACACCTTC	CASSPGEGYGYTF
TRBV19	NA	TRBJ2-7	TRBD1	TGTGCCAGTAGTATAAGGGGGGACAGGGGCTACGAGCAGTACTTC	CASSIRGDRGYEQYF
TRBV11-2	NA	TRBJ2-3	NA	TGTGCCAGCAGCTTAGGAGGTTTGCGAGATACGCAGTATTTT	CASSLGGLRDTQYF
TRBV19	NA	TRBJ1-2	TRBD1	TGTGCCAGTAGGGGACAGGGATACTATGGCTACACCTTC	CASRGQGYYGYTF
TRBV11-2	NA	TRBJ2-7	TRBD1	TGTGCCAGTCCGGGACAGGGGGCGTTTTTAGTCGGCTACGAGCAGTACTTC	CASPGQGAFLVGYEQYF
TRBV7-9	once	TRBJ1-1	TRBD1	TGTGCCAGCAGCCAGGGACAGATCATGAACACTGAAGCTTTCTTT	CASSQGQIMNTEAFF
TRBV7-3	NA	TRBJ2-1	TRBD2	TGTGCCAGCAGCCCCGGGGTAGCGGGAGGCTACAATGAGCAGTTCTTC	CASSPGVAGGYNEQFF
TRBV19	NA	TRBJ2-5	TRBD2	TGTGCCAGTAGTATAGGGGGGACTACCGGGGAGGAGACCCAGTACTTC	CASSIGGTTGEETQYF
TRBV4-1	few	TRBJ2-5	TRBD2	TGCGCCAGCAGCCAAGGGGGCGGGAGGGCCGGAGAGACCCAGTACTTC	CASSQGGGRAGETQYF
TRBV11-1	NA	TRBJ2-7	NA	TGTGCCAGCAGCTTAACAGGGTATTACGAGCAGTACTTC	CASSLTGYYEQYF
TRBV15	NA	TRBJ2-2	NA	TGTGCCACCAGCAGAGATAGGCGGACAGGGGTCGGGAGGGGAACCGGGGAGCTGTTTTTT	CATSRDRRTGVGRGTGELFF
TRBV18	NA	TRBJ2-5	TRBD1	TGTGCCAGCTCACCATTTTCTTCCGGGACAGGGGTCGCGGAGACCCAGTACTTC	CASSPFSSGTGVAETQYF
TRBV6-6	NA	TRBJ2-7	NA	TGTGCCAGCAGTTACGAGACGAGGGTCTCCTCCTACGAGCAGTACTTC	CASSYETRVSSYEQYF
TRBV28	NA	TRBJ2-1	NA	TGTGCCAGCAGTTTAGGACAGCTGCTAAATGAGCAGTTCTTC	CASSLGQLLNEQFF
TRBV11-2	NA	TRBJ2-7	NA	TGTGCCAGCAGCTTAGTAGGCAGGGGTCCTACATTC	CASSLVGRGPTF
TRBV5-1	NA	TRBJ1-1	NA	TGCGCCAGCAGCTTGGGAGGGGGAGCTTTCTTT	CASSLGGGAFF
TRBV5-1	NA	TRBJ2-1	TRBD2	TGCGCCAGCAGCCGGAGGCTAGCGGGAAGGGGTGAGCAGTTCTTC	CASSRRLAGRGEQFF
TRBV5-6	NA	TRBJ2-5	TRBD1	TGTGCCAGCAGCTTTCAGGGGGCGAGGTCGTGGGGGGAGACCCAGTACTTC	CASSFQGARSWGETQYF
TRBV7-2	NA	TRBJ1-5	TRBD1	TGTGCCAGCAGCACACAGGGGTATCAGCCCCAGCATTTT	CASSTQGYQPQHF
TRBV4-1	NA	TRBJ2-1	NA	TGCGCCAGCAGCCCGACAGTAACCTACAATGAGCAGTTCTTC	CASSPTVTYNEQFF
TRBV30	NA	TRBJ1-2	NA	TGTGCCTGGAGTGGAGACAGGAACTATGGCTACACCTTC	CAWSGDRNYGYTF
TRBV9	NA	TRBJ2-5	TRBD2	TGTGCCAGCAGCGTAGGCGGGGCTAGCGGGTACCAAGAGACCCAGTACTTC	CASSVGGASGYQETQYF
TRBV14	NA	TRBJ2-7	TRBD2	TGTGCCAGCAGCCAATGGCGGGAGAGGGGCTCCGAGCAGTACTTC	CASSQWRERGSEQYF
TRBV6-5	once	TRBJ2-1	TRBD2	TGTGCCAGCAGTTACGGGGCGGGGGGCTCAATGAAGCAGTTCTTC	CASSYGAGGSMKQFF
TRBV7-3	NA	TRBJ2-1	TRBD1	TGTGCCAGCGGAACCGCCGGGACAGGGGGCTTGAATGAGCAGTTCTTC	CASGTAGTGGLNEQFF
TRBV28	NA	TRBJ1-4	NA	TGTGCCAGCAGTTTAGAAGGGAGGACTAATGAAAAACTGTTTTTT	CASSLEGRTNEKLFF
TRBV18	NA	TRBJ2-2	NA	TGTGCCAGCTCACCATTCGAAGTTGCGAGCGGGAACACCGGGGAGCTGTTTTTT	CASSPFEVASGNTGELFF
TRBV28	once	TRBJ2-1	TRBD2	TGTGCCAGCAGTTCCTCTCCGACTAGCCTAATCTCCTACAATGAGCAGTTCTTC	CASSSSPTSLISYNEQFF
TRBV5-6	NA	TRBJ2-3	TRBD1	TGTGCCAGCAGCGGGGACAGGGGGCGAATCTCCCTCAGCACAGATACGCAGTATTTT	CASSGDRGRISLSTDTQYF
TRBV5-1	once	TRBJ2-1	NA	TGCGCCAGCACAGGAACCTACAATGAGCAGTTCTTC	CASTGTYNEQFF
TRBV2	NA	TRBJ1-2	TRBD1	TGTGCCAGCAGGCCCACAGGGGGCGATGGCTACACCTTC	CASRPTGGDGYTF
TRBV28	NA	TRBJ1-3	TRBD1	TGTGCCAGCAGACGACAGGGGGGAAACACCATATATTTT	CASRRQGGNTIYF
TRBV2	few	TRBJ1-1	NA	TGTGCCAGCAGGAAGACAGGACAAAACACTGAAGCTTTCTTT	CASRKTGQNTEAFF
TRBV9	NA	TRBJ2-7	NA	TGTGCCAGCAGCCCCGACGGGAGCTCCTACGAGCAGTACTTC	CASSPDGSSYEQYF
TRBV5-1	NA	TRBJ2-7	NA	TGCGCCAGCAGCTTGTCGGCAGGGTTTAACGAGCAGTACTTC	CASSLSAGFNEQYF
TRBV4-1	NA	TRBJ1-5	NA	TGCGCCAGCAGCCAAGGGCAGGGGAATAGTCAGCCCCAGCATTTT	CASSQGQGNSQPQHF